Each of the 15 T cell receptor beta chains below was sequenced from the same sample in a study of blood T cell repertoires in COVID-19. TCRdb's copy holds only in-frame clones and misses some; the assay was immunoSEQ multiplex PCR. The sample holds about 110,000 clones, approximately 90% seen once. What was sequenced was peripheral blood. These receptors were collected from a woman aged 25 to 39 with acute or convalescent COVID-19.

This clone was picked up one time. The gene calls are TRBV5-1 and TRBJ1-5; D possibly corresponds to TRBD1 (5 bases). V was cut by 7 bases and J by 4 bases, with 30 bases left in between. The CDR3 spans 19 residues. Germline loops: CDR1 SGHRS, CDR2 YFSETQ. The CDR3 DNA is TGCGCCAGCGCGGGGACCTTACCCCCATCGCCGGGAAGAAATCAGCCCCAGCATTTT. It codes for CASAGTLPPSPGRNQPQHF.

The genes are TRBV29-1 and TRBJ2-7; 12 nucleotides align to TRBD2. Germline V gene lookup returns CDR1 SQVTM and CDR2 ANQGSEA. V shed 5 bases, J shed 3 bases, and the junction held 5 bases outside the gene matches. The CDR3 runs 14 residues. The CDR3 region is CSVILAGGVYEQYF. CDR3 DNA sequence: TGCAGCGTTATTCTAGCGGGGGGGGTCTACGAGCAGTACTTC.

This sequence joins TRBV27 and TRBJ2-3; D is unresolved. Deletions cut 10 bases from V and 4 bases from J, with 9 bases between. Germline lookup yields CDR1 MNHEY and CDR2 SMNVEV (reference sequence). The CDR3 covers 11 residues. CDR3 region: CATALADTQYF. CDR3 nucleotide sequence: TGTGCCACCGCGTTGGCAGATACGCAGTATTTT.

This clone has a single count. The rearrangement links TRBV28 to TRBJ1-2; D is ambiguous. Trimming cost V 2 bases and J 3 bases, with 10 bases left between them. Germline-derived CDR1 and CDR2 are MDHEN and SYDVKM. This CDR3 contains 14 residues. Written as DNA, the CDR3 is TGTGCCAGCAGTTTACCGGGGAAATACTATGGCTACACCTTC. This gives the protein CASSLPGKYYGYTF.

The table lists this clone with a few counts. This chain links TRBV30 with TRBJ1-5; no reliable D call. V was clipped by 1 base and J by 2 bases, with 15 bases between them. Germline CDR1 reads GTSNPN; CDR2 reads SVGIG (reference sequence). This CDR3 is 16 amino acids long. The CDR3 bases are TGTGCCTGGAGTGGCGGGAAGAAGGTAGGCAATCAGCCCCAGCATTTT. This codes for CAWSGGKKVGNQPQHF. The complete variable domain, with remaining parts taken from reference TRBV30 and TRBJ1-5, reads SQTIHQWPATLVQPVGSPLSLECTVEGTSNPNLYWYRQAAGRGLQLLFYSVGIGQISSEVPQNLSASRPQDRQFILSSKKLLLSDSGFYLCAWSGGKKVGNQPQHFGDGTRLSIL.

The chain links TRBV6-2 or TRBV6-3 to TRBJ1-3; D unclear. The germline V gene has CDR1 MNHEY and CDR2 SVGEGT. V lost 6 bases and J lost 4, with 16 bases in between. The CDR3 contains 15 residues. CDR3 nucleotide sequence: TGTGCCAGCAGCCGAGATATGGACTCGGGAAACACCATATATTTT. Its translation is CASSRDMDSGNTIYF.

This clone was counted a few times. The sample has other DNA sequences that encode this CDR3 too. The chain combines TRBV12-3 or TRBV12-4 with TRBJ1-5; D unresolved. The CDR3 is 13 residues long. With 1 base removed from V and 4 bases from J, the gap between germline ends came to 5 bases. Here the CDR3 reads CASSLGQNQPQHF. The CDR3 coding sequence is TGTGCCAGCAGTTTAGGGCAGAATCAGCCCCAGCATTTT.

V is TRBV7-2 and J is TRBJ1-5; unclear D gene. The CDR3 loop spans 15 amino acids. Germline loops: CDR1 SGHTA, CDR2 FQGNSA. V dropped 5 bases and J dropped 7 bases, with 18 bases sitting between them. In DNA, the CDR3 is TGTGCCAGCAGCCCATCCGGGGTCTCCGGCCAGCCCCAGCATTTT. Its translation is CASSPSGVSGQPQHF.

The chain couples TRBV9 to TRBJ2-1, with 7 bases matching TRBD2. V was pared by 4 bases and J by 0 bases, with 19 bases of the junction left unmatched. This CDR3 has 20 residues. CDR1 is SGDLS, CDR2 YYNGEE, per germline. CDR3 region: CASSPNPGTPAGFSYNEQFF. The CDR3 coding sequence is TGTGCCAGCAGCCCGAATCCCGGGACTCCAGCGGGGTTCTCCTACAATGAGCAGTTCTTC.

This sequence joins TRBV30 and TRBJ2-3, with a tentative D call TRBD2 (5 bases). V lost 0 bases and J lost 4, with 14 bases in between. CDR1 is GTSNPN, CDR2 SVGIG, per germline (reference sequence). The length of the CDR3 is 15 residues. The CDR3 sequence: CAWSVWSGSADTQYF. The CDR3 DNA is TGTGCCTGGAGTGTATGGAGCGGATCTGCAGATACGCAGTATTTT.

As DNA, the CDR3 is TGTGCCAGCAGCTCGGGTCTCGGACTAGCGGGCTACGAGCAGTACTTC. Translating it yields CASSSGLGLAGYEQYF. V is TRBV7-8 and J is TRBJ2-7; 11 bases are shared with TRBD2. V was pared by 4 bases and J by 3 bases, with 8 bases of the junction left unmatched. This CDR3 is 16 amino acids long. The germline V gene encodes CDR1 SGHVS and CDR2 FQNEAQ.

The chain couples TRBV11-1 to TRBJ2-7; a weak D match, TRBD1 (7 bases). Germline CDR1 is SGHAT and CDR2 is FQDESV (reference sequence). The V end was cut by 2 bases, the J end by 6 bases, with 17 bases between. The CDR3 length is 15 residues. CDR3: CASSLRGGPGGEQYF. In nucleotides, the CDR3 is TGTGCCAGCAGCTTAAGGGGAGGTCCAGGGGGCGAGCAGTACTTC. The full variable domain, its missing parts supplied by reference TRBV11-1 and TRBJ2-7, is EAEVAQSPRYKITEKSQAVAFWCDPISGHATLYWYRQILGQGPELLVQFQDESVVDDSQLPKDRFSAERLKGVDSTLKIQPAELGDSAMYLCASSLRGGPGGEQYFGPGTRLTVT.

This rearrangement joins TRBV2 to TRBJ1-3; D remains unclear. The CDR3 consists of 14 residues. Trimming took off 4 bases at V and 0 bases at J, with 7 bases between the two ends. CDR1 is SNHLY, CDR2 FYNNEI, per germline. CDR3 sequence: CASSAQISGNTIYF. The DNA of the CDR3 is TGTGCCAGCAGTGCTCAGATCTCTGGAAACACCATATATTTT.

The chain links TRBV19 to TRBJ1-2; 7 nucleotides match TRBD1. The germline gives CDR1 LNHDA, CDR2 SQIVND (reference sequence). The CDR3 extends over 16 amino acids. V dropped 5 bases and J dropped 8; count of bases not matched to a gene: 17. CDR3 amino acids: CASSGLGTGARGGYTF. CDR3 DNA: TGTGCCAGTAGTGGCCTCGGAACAGGGGCGCGGGGAGGCTACACCTTC.

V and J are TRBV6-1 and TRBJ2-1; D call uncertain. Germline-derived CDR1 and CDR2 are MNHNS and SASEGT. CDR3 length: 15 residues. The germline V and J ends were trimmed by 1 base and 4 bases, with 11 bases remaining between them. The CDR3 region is CASSEVQPFYNEQFF. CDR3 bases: TGTGCCAGCAGTGAAGTACAGCCCTTTTACAATGAGCAGTTCTTC.